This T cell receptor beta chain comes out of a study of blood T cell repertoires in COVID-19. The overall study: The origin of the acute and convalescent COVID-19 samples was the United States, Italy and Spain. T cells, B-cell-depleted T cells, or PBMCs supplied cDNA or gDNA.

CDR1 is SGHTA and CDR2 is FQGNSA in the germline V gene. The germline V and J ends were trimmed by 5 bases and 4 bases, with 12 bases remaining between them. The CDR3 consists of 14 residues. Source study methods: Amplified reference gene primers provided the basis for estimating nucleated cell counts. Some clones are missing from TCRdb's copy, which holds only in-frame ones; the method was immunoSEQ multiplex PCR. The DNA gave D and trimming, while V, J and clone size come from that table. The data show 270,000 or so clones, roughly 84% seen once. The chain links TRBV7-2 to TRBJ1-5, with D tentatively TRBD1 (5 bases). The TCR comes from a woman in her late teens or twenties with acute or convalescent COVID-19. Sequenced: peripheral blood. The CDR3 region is CASSPRQYNQPQHF. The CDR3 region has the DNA TGTGCCAGCAGCCCCCGACAGTATAATCAGCCCCAGCATTTT. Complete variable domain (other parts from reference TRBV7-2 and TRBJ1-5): GAGVSQSPSNKVTEKGKDVELRCDPISGHTALYWYRQSLGQGLEFLIYFQGNSAPDKSGLPSDRFSAERTGGSVSTLTIQRTQQEDSAVYLCASSPRQYNQPQHFGDGTRLSIL.